The 18 T cell receptor beta chains below all came from one sample that was sequenced in a study of human T cells and chemical hapten exposure. TCRdb fed the RACE reads into MiXCR, producing one record per CDR3 protein. The sample yields about 380,000 distinct CDR3 sequences, about 6% seen once. Time point meaning: patch test 2, 6 weeks after DPC sensitization. The treatment: therapeutic diphenylcyclopropenone sensitization with weekly scalp DPC. Sequenced material: whole blood, taken in connection with sensitization to the hapten diphenylcyclopropenone (DPC). The receptors come from a woman younger than 35 with alopecia areata. Some clones in this sample may be carry-over from other donors' samples.

The rearrangement joins TRBV6-1 to TRBJ2-7; weak D call: TRBD2 (7 bases). The CDR3 runs 15 residues. Germline CDR1 is MNHNS and CDR2 is SASEGT. The V and J ends lost 7 bases and 2 bases respectively, with 18 bases between them. The CDR3 reads CASTPLAGATYEQYF. CDR3 sequence (DNA): TGTGCCAGCACCCCCCTCGCGGGGGCCACCTACGAGCAGTACTTC.

The rearrangement joins TRBV5-1 to TRBJ2-5, with unresolved D. Germline CDR1 SGHRS, CDR2 YFSETQ. Trimming shortened V by 0 bases and J by 0 bases, and 9 bases separated the two germline ends. CDR3 size: 15 residues. CDR3 DNA: TGCGCCAGCAGCTTGGCGGGCCGGGACCAAGAGACCCAGTACTTC. This translates into CASSLAGRDQETQYF.

This clonotype occurred a few times. This chain joins TRBV25-1 and TRBJ2-7; D is uncertain. Per the germline V gene, CDR1 is MGHDK and CDR2 is SYGVNS. The CDR3 runs 14 residues. The V end lost 6 bases, the J end lost 3 bases, and 15 bases lay between the germline ends. The CDR3 protein is CASSPYSFFYEQYF. The CDR3 DNA reads TGTGCCAGCAGCCCCTATTCCTTCTTCTACGAGCAGTACTTC.

This clonotype was detected a few times. Given the absence of the conserved phenylalanine or tryptophan at the CDR3 end, a read error is likely. The DNA is omitted, as the CDR3 cannot be located on it reliably, and the CDR3 follows TCRdb's listing. J is TRBJ1-1 and V is TRBV27; the D call TRBD1 from the table was never checked on the DNA. Looked up from germline, CDR1 is MNHEY and CDR2 is SMNVEV (reference sequence). The CDR3 region is 8 residues in length, termini included. CDR3 sequence reads: CASSLTGL.

This clonotype was seen many times. The rearrangement uses TRBV15 and TRBJ1-5; no reliable D call. Trimming cost V 1 base and J 0 bases, with 7 bases left between them. CDR3 length equals 15 residues. Germline V lookup: CDR1 LNHNV, CDR2 YYDKDF (reference sequence). The DNA of the CDR3 is TGTGCCACCAGCAGAGTCAAGAATAGCAATCAGCCCCAGCATTTT. It codes for CATSRVKNSNQPQHF.

The rearrangement uses TRBV7-2 and TRBJ2-2, with 11 nucleotides matching TRBD2. Looked up from germline, CDR1 is SGHTA and CDR2 is FQGNSA. There are 16 residues in the CDR3. With V trimmed by 2 bases and J by 6 bases, 5 bases remained unmatched. The CDR3 DNA follows: TGTGCCAGCAGCTTAACTAGCGGGAGCGGGCCCGGGGAGCTGTTTTTT. This encodes CASSLTSGSGPGELFF. Supplemented by reference TRBV7-2 and TRBJ2-2, the full variable domain reads GAGVSQSPSNKVTEKGKDVELRCDPISGHTALYWYRQSLGQGLEFLIYFQGNSAPDKSGLPSDRFSAERTGGSVSTLTIQRTQQEDSAVYLCASSLTSGSGPGELFFGEGSRLTVL.

The sample holds many counts of this clonotype. The chain uses TRBV6-5 and TRBJ2-7; D call uncertain. Germline V lookup: CDR1 MNHEY, CDR2 SVGAGI. The V end lost 0 bases, the J end lost 3 bases, and 9 bases lay between the germline ends. CDR3 length equals 14 residues. The CDR3 DNA reads as TGTGCCAGCAGTTACTCCGCACCGTACTACGAGCAGTACTTC. Protein sequence: CASSYSAPYYEQYF.

The V call is TRBV24-1, the J call TRBJ2-4, with D possibly being TRBD1 or TRBD2 (6 bases each). Germline V gene sequence: CDR1 KGHDR, CDR2 SFDVKD. CDR3 length: 15 residues. The V gene lost 9 bases and the J gene lost 3 bases, with 17 bases spanning the gap. The CDR3 loop reads CATESEQGGKNIQYF. The CDR3 DNA reads TGTGCCACCGAAAGTGAACAGGGAGGCAAAAACATTCAGTACTTC.

V gene TRBV6-5 combines with J gene TRBJ1-4, with 11 bases identical to TRBD1. The J segment lost 8 bases and the V segment lost 5 bases, leaving 4 bases of the junction unmatched. CDR1 is MNHEY, CDR2 SVGAGI, per germline. This CDR3 spans 14 amino acids. The CDR3 here is CASSEGTGGEKLFF. The CDR3, as DNA: TGTGCCAGCAGTGAAGGGACAGGGGGAGAAAAACTGTTTTTT.

In its sample, this clonotype was seen a few times. J is TRBJ1-3 and V is TRBV5-6; D call uncertain. The CDR3 spans 15 residues. The germline gives CDR1 SGHDT, CDR2 YYEEEE. Trimming stripped 3 bases from V and 4 bases from J, with 14 bases between. The CDR3 here is CASSSSPLRGNTIYF. The DNA of the CDR3 is TGTGCCAGCAGCTCGTCGCCTCTCCGGGGAAACACCATATATTTT.

This clonotype was seen only a few times. The chain recombines TRBV6-2 or TRBV6-3 with TRBJ2-3, with D unclear. The germline gives CDR1 MNHEY, CDR2 SVGEGT. The CDR3 runs 14 residues. The V and J ends lost 7 bases and 0 bases respectively, with 11 bases between them. CDR3: CASTRSASTDTQYF. The CDR3 DNA reads as TGTGCCAGCACCCGTTCAGCGAGCACAGATACGCAGTATTTT.

This clonotype came up a few times. The chain is built from TRBV5-1 and TRBJ2-2; D is ambiguous. The germline gives CDR1 SGHRS, CDR2 YFSETQ. Trimming shortened V by 0 bases and J by 8 bases, and 8 bases separated the two germline ends. CDR3 length: 13 residues. The CDR3 protein is CASSLDTWGELFF. The CDR3, as DNA: TGCGCCAGCAGCTTGGACACTTGGGGGGAGCTGTTTTTT. Based on the CDR3 plus reference TRBV5-1 and TRBJ2-2, the full variable domain is KAGVTQTPRYLIKTRGQQVTLSCSPISGHRSVSWYQQTPGQGLQFLFEYFSETQRNKGNFPGRFSGRQFSNSRSEMNVSTLELGDSALYLCASSLDTWGELFFGEGSRLTVL.

This clonotype was observed at least ten times. This chain connects TRBV24-1 to TRBJ2-1; D possibly corresponds to TRBD1 (5 bases). Deletions cut 2 bases from V and 7 bases from J, with 5 bases between. The CDR3 has 12 residues. Germline-derived CDR1 and CDR2 are KGHDR and SFDVKD. The CDR3 reads CATSDYRNEQFF. In nucleotides, the CDR3 is TGTGCCACCAGTGATTACAGGAATGAGCAGTTCTTC.

This clonotype came up many times. The V and J genes are TRBV12-3 or TRBV12-4 and TRBJ1-5; 9 bases align to TRBD1. Losses at the gene ends were 7 bases for V and 1 base for J; bases not matched to a gene: 11. The CDR3 is 17 residues long. The CDR3 loop reads CASTTLGQGTSNQPQHF. In DNA, the CDR3 is TGTGCCAGCACCACCCTGGGACAGGGTACAAGCAATCAGCCCCAGCATTTT.

J is TRBJ1-3 and V is TRBV3-1; D uncertain. Germline-derived CDR1 and CDR2 are LGHDT and YNNKEL (reference sequence). Trimming cost V 2 bases and J 2 bases, with 13 bases left between them. CDR3 length: 16 amino acids. The CDR3 here is CASSQSGRHPGNTIYF. The CDR3 DNA reads as TGTGCCAGCAGCCAATCCGGACGGCACCCTGGAAACACCATATATTTT.

The sample holds many counts of this clonotype. CDR3 sequence reads: CASSEGPRSGDNSPLHF. The CDR3 bases are TGCGCCAGCAGCGAAGGACCGCGCTCAGGAGATAATTCACCCCTCCACTTT. The chain uses TRBV5-1 and TRBJ1-6; D unresolved. The germline V and J ends were trimmed by 4 bases and 5 bases, with 19 bases remaining between them. This CDR3 contains 17 residues. CDR1 and CDR2 from the germline V gene are SGHRS and YFSETQ.

This clonotype came up many times. The rearrangement links TRBV27 to TRBJ1-4; D not resolved. This CDR3 is built from 13 residues. The germline V gene encodes CDR1 MNHEY and CDR2 SMNVEV (reference sequence). Deletions cut 2 bases from V and 10 bases from J, with 11 bases between. The CDR3 protein is CASSLGSPRKLFF. In DNA, the CDR3 is TGTGCCAGCAGTTTAGGATCCCCACGAAAACTGTTTTTT. Full variable domain (missing parts from reference TRBV27 and TRBJ1-4): EAQVTQNPRYLITVTGKKLTVTCSQNMNHEYMSWYRQDPGLGLRQIYYSMNVEVTDKGDVPEGYKVSRKEKRNFPLILESPSPNQTSLYFCASSLGSPRKLFFGSGTQLSVL.

This clonotype was recorded a few times. The chain carries TRBV10-3 and TRBJ2-5, with D possibly being TRBD2 (6 bases). Trimming removed 10 bases at V and 2 bases at J, with 14 bases between. This CDR3 region has 13 residues. Germline values: CDR1 ENHRY, CDR2 SYGVKD. In nucleotides, the CDR3 is TGTGCCACTTCCGGGACTGGGCAAGAGACCCAGTACTTC. It yields the protein CATSGTGQETQYF.